The 10 T cell receptor beta chains presented below share a single source sample, sequenced in a study of CD8+CD57+ T cells in acquired aplastic anemia. It was patients with CD8+CD57+ cell expansion by flow cytometry who were chosen for sequencing. According to the study, genomic DNA was the template for TCR beta VDJ and CDR3 profiling. MiXCR was run by TCRdb on the reads, yielding one entry per CDR3 protein. The sample includes around 130,000 distinct CDR3 sequences, under 65% seen only once; the top ten take around 29%. What was sequenced was sorted CD4+, CD8+, or CD8+CD57+ T cells (not recorded which) from PBMCs. The receptors stem from a human donor with aplastic anemia.

V and J are TRBV15 and TRBJ2-3, with D perhaps TRBD2 (7 bases). Germline loops: CDR1 LNHNV, CDR2 YYDKDF (reference sequence). V lost 5 bases and J lost 6, with 15 bases in between. This CDR3 spans 14 amino acids. This CDR3 reads CATSLDRGADTQYF. The CDR3 region has the DNA TGTGCCACCAGCCTAGACCGGGGGGCGGATACGCAGTATTTT.

The chain couples TRBV24-1 to TRBJ2-7; 7 nucleotides match TRBD1. CDR3 size: 16 residues. CDR1 and CDR2 from the germline V gene are KGHDR and SFDVKD. V lost 5 bases and J lost 0; bases outside the gene matches: 9. The CDR3 here is CATSAHRGRSSYEQYF. CDR3 nucleotides: TGTGCCACCAGTGCTCACAGGGGCCGAAGCTCCTACGAGCAGTACTTC.

On this clonotype: A clone one base away is much larger, so this may be a read error. The gene calls are TRBV12-5 and TRBJ2-5; tentatively, D is TRBD1 (6 bases). The CDR3 is 14 residues long. Trimming shortened V by 5 bases and J by 2 bases, and 12 bases separated the two germline ends. CDR1 and CDR2 from the germline V gene are LGHNT and FRNRAP. The DNA of the CDR3 is TGTGCTAGTGGTGAGGACAGTTCTCAAGAGACCCAGTACTTC. It encodes CASGEDSSQETQYF.

In the case of this clonotype: One end of the junction fails to match germline, which may point to a read error. This sequence joins TRBV7-7 and TRBJ2-6; 9 positions agree with TRBD1. This CDR3 comprises 16 residues. Germline CDR1 SSHAT, CDR2 FNYEAQ (reference sequence). The CDR3 DNA reads as TGTGCTAGCAGCACCTGGACAGGGGCCGGGGCCAACGTCCTGACTTTC. Translated, it gives CASSTWTGAGANVLTF.

V usage is TRBV15 and J usage is TRBJ2-2; D could derive from TRBD1 or TRBD2 (6 bases each). Deletions cut 2 bases from V and 8 bases from J, with 18 bases between. This CDR3 contains 16 residues. Germline loops: CDR1 LNHNV, CDR2 YYDKDF (reference sequence). CDR3 DNA: TGTGCCACCAGCAGACCAGAATTAGGGGGGAGAGGGGAGCTGTTTTTT. It specifies CATSRPELGGRGELFF.

This rearrangement joins TRBV5-1 to TRBJ2-7, with unresolved D. Looked up from germline, CDR1 is SGHRS and CDR2 is YFSETQ. The CDR3 contains 15 residues. Trimming stripped 0 bases from V and 4 bases from J, with 14 bases between. CDR3 DNA: TGCGCCAGCAGCTTGGTTCGGCTGGACGCTTACGAGCAGTACTTC. Its translation is CASSLVRLDAYEQYF.

A note on this clonotype: One end of the junction does not line up with germline, which may come from a read error. The chain has TRBV10-2 and TRBJ2-2; D possibly uses TRBD1 or TRBD2 (5 bases each). The length of the CDR3 is 14 residues. Germline V gene sequence: CDR1 WSHSY, CDR2 SAAADI. CDR3 amino acids: CASSSGPVFVEPFF. The CDR3 nucleotides read TGCGCCAGCAGTTCGGGACCAGTGTTTGTGGAGCCGTTTTTT.

This clonotype was recorded only once. V gene TRBV7-2 combines with J gene TRBJ2-3; D possibly corresponds to TRBD1 (6 bases). The CDR3 consists of 15 residues. Germline lookup yields CDR1 SGHTA and CDR2 FQGNSA. V lost 2 bases, J lost 2 bases, and 11 bases lay in between. CDR3: CASSLQGPTTDTQYF. CDR3 nucleotides: TGTGCCAGCAGCTTACAGGGGCCAACCACAGATACGCAGTATTTT.

This clonotype was observed at least ten times. The chain combines TRBV19 with TRBJ2-7, with D unclear. Germline lookup yields CDR1 LNHDA and CDR2 SQIVND (reference sequence). The V and J ends lost 1 base and 6 bases respectively, with 10 bases between them. CDR3 length: 13 amino acids. The CDR3 sequence is CASSIGRRSEQYF. CDR3 sequence (DNA): TGTGCCAGTAGTATAGGGAGAAGATCCGAGCAGTACTTC.

Remarks on this clonotype: One end of the junction varies from germline; a read error may be responsible. The chain combines TRBV24-1 with TRBJ2-3; unclear D gene. CDR1 and CDR2 from the germline V gene are KGHDR and SFDVKD. This CDR3 contains 12 residues. The CDR3 here is CATSDILDTQYF. CDR3 nucleotides: TGTGCTACCAGTGATATCTTGGATACGCAGTATTTT.